The text below deals with one T cell receptor (beta chain). Germline V lookup: CDR1 SGHNT, CDR2 YYREEE (reference sequence). Trimming cost V 2 bases and J 6 bases; bases outside gene matches: 6. The CDR3 is 15 residues long. This specimen belongs to a study of blood T cell repertoires in COVID-19. On the study more broadly: From the United States, Italy and Spain came samples of acute and convalescent COVID-19. PBMCs, B-cell-depleted T cells, or T cells were the source of the cDNA or gDNA that made up the material.

Authors' processing steps: It was from reference gene primer amplification that nucleated cell counts were estimated. Method: immunoSEQ multiplex PCR; TCRdb's copy keeps in-frame clones and lacks some. D and trimming were read from the DNA, whereas the V and J calls and clone size are those reported in that table. The sample lists some 150,000 clones, about 80% occurring once. V gene TRBV5-4 combines with J gene TRBJ2-3; 10 bases line up with TRBD2. The source is a woman older than 75 with acute or convalescent COVID-19. The sample was peripheral blood. The CDR3 reads CASSLSRLAGDTQYF. Here the CDR3 DNA reads TGTGCCAGCAGCTTAAGTAGACTAGCGGGTGATACGCAGTATTTT.